A selection of T cell receptor beta chains follows, all from one sample in a study of T cell repertoires in cytomegalovirus infection. TCRdb re-called the reads through MiXCR, storing one row per CDR3 protein. This sample has some 150,000 distinct CDR3 sequences; approximately 30% occur once, and the top ten carry around 50%. These TCRs are of unknown antigen specificity. Sequenced material: CD8+ T cells from cultured PBMCs, taken from culture after CMV antigen stimulation. The origin of the receptors is a human donor in good health (CMV status not recorded). Some clones in this sample may be carry-over from other donors' samples. Each CDR3 is given with its conserved first and last residue. Fields, in order: V gene, J gene, clone size, D gene, CDR3 protein, CDR3 DNA. The D gene is left open where the match is weak. Some rows mark clone size as missing; the rest say once, few, many or name a class of expanded clone.

>TRBV4-1|TRBJ2-7|few|TRBD2
CASSYSSAGPYEQYF
TGCGCCAGCAGCTACTCCTCAGCGGGGCCCTACGAGCAGTACTTC
>TRBV19|TRBJ1-5|many|.
CASSWAGEGSNQPQHF
TGTGCCAGTAGTTGGGCAGGGGAAGGAAGCAATCAGCCCCAGCATTTT
>TRBV5-3|TRBJ2-5|.|.
CASSPTGLETQYF
TGTGCCAGCAGCCCTACAGGGTTGGAGACCCAGTACTTC
>TRBV27|TRBJ2-7|.|TRBD1
CASSFAGGGEQYF
TGTGCCAGCAGTTTCGCAGGGGGCGGTGAGCAGTACTTC
>TRBV2|TRBJ2-5|many|.
CASSRLYRETQYF
TGTGCCAGCAGCCGACTTTACCGCGAGACCCAGTACTTC
>TRBV12-3/TRBV12-4|TRBJ2-2|.|.
CASSGHGNTGELFF
TGTGCCAGCAGTGGACACGGGAACACCGGGGAGCTGTTTTTT
>TRBV20-1|TRBJ2-5|many|.
CSARPTRDRETQYF
TGCAGTGCTAGACCCACTAGGGATAGGGAGACCCAGTACTTC
>TRBV15|TRBJ2-7|.|.
CATSGGLQSYEQYF
TGTGCCACCAGCGGGGGGTTACAGTCCTACGAGCAGTACTTC
>TRBV7-8|TRBJ2-7|few|.
CASSLGSGQTYEQYF
TGTGCCAGCAGCCTCGGCTCCGGACAGACCTACGAGCAGTACTTC
>TRBV7-3|TRBJ2-6|.|.
CASSRGDSGTPSGANVLTF
TGTGCCAGCAGCCGAGGGGACTCCGGGACTCCCTCTGGGGCCAACGTCCTGACTTTC
>TRBV7-6|TRBJ2-1|few|.
CASSVTLGTPYNEQFF
TGTGCCAGCAGCGTCACCCTCGGGACACCTTACAATGAGCAGTTCTTC
>TRBV5-6|TRBJ1-2|.|TRBD1
CASSSGQGMLGYTF
TGTGCCAGCAGCTCAGGACAGGGAATGTTGGGCTACACCTTC
>TRBV15|TRBJ2-7|.|.
CATSARGGSYEQYF
TGTGCCACCAGCGCTAGAGGTGGGAGTTACGAGCAGTACTTC
>TRBV18|TRBJ2-2|many|.
CASSPLDGNTGELFF
TGTGCCAGCTCACCACTGGACGGGAACACCGGGGAGCTGTTTTTT
>TRBV10-3|TRBJ2-1|.|TRBD1
CAISEGGQGIDEQFF
TGTGCCATCAGTGAGGGGGGACAGGGTATAGATGAGCAGTTCTTC
>TRBV10-2|TRBJ2-3|.|.
CANIERGGTDTQYF
TGCGCCAACATCGAGAGGGGGGGGACAGATACGCAGTATTTT
>TRBV28|TRBJ2-7|few|TRBD1
CASSSPINRGQKGALEQYF
TGTGCCAGCAGTTCACCGATAAACAGGGGGCAAAAGGGAGCGCTCGAGCAGTACTTC
>TRBV7-2|TRBJ2-7|.|.
CASSLPPGISSYEQYF
TGTGCCAGCAGCTTACCTCCGGGAATCAGCTCCTACGAGCAGTACTTC
>TRBV6-5|TRBJ1-5|.|TRBD1
CASSLWTGDQPQHF
TGTGCCAGCAGTCTTTGGACAGGGGATCAGCCCCAGCATTTT
>TRBV19|TRBJ2-3|.|.
CASTNRGDTQYF
TGTGCCAGTACCAACAGAGGGGATACGCAGTATTTT
>TRBV20-1|TRBJ2-7|.|TRBD2
CSARDQRTSGALAEQYF
TGCAGTGCTAGAGACCAGAGGACTAGCGGGGCCCTCGCCGAGCAGTACTTC
>TRBV20-1|TRBJ1-1|.|.
CSAREAEAFF
TGCAGTGCTAGAGAGGCTGAAGCTTTCTTT